The source of this T cell receptor (beta chain) is a study of blood T cell repertoires in COVID-19. V dropped 1 base and J dropped 0 bases, with 6 bases sitting between them. The CDR3 has 14 amino acids. Germline V gives CDR1 SNHLY, CDR2 FYNNEI. Method: immunoSEQ multiplex PCR; TCRdb's copy keeps in-frame clones and lacks some. The sample yields 180,000 or so clones, about 89% seen once. The TCR comes from a man aged 40-49 years with active or convalescent COVID-19. The gene calls are TRBV2 and TRBJ1-1, with no clear D. Material: peripheral blood. CDR3 region: CASSEGAMNTEAFF. The CDR3, as DNA: TGTGCCAGCAGTGAAGGGGCGATGAACACTGAAGCTTTCTTT.